This T cell receptor (beta chain) is from a study of PD-1 blockade in classical Hodgkin lymphoma. Study observations and caveats: The repertoire differences lack a defined cause, possibly disease activity or prior therapy. Reports indicated that newly diagnosed patients had lower baseline TCR diversity than healthy donors did. Complete responders possessed baseline diversity comparable to newly diagnosed patients.

In the case of this clone: Its antigen is currently unknown.

The assay was immunoSEQ multiplex PCR, and TCRdb's table has in-frame clones only and misses some. The table lists about 40,000 clones, 80% to 90% of them singletons. The germline gives CDR1 SGHRS, CDR2 YFSETQ. This CDR3 has 15 residues. V dropped 4 bases and J dropped 3; count of bases not matched to a gene: 6. Brentuximab vedotin exposure varied among the patients, all of whom had relapsed after autologous stem cell transplantation. Classification of best responses gave complete response, partial response or progressive disease. The J gene is TRBJ2-2, the V gene TRBV5-1, with 7 nucleotides matching TRBD2. The sample consisted of peripheral blood mononuclear cells (PBMCs), taken at baseline. The receptor's source is a human donor with classical Hodgkin lymphoma. CDR3 DNA sequence: TGCGCCAGCAGCCGGGAGGATCGTGACACCGGGGAGCTGTTTTTT. This encodes CASSREDRDTGELFF. The full variable domain, completed using reference TRBV5-1 and TRBJ2-2, is KAGVTQTPRYLIKTRGQQVTLSCSPISGHRSVSWYQQTPGQGLQFLFEYFSETQRNKGNFPGRFSGRQFSNSRSEMNVSTLELGDSALYLCASSREDRDTGELFFGEGSRLTVL.